A selection of T cell receptor beta chains follows, all from one sample in a study of cytomegalovirus exposure and HLA in healthy donors. Clones were read by immunoSEQ multiplex PCR, and TCRdb kept only the in-frame ones, dropping some. The sample has approximately 200,000 clones; about 80% are singletons. Sequencing input: PBMCs. The source of these receptors is a woman younger than 30 in good health and CMV-seropositive. Both conserved end residues are part of each CDR3. Fields, in order: CDR3 DNA, CDR3 protein, D gene, clone size, V gene, J gene. A D gene is named only where the DNA matches it firmly. Clone size appears in some rows only: once, few, many, or a class for an expanded clone.

cdr3_nt: TGTGCCAGCAGCTTGAATCAAGGGGGCTATGAAAAACTGTTTTTT; cdr3_aa: CASSLNQGGYEKLFF; d_call: TRBD1; clone_size: -; v_call: TRBV5-5; j_call: TRBJ1-4
cdr3_nt: TGTGCCAGCAGCTCGGGAGTGAACACTGAAGCTTTCTTT; cdr3_aa: CASSSGVNTEAFF; d_call: -; clone_size: -; v_call: TRBV7-7; j_call: TRBJ1-1
cdr3_nt: TGTGCCAGCAGTTACTCATTCAGGTCACTCTCCTATGGCTACACCTTC; cdr3_aa: CASSYSFRSLSYGYTF; d_call: -; clone_size: -; v_call: TRBV6-5; j_call: TRBJ1-2
cdr3_nt: TGCAGCGTAATAAGATCGGGGGGGAACACTGAAGCTTTCTTT; cdr3_aa: CSVIRSGGNTEAFF; d_call: -; clone_size: -; v_call: TRBV29-1; j_call: TRBJ1-1
cdr3_nt: TGTGCCAGCAGTGAATATTTCGCAGGCTTCACTGAAGCTTTCTTT; cdr3_aa: CASSEYFAGFTEAFF; d_call: -; clone_size: few; v_call: TRBV25-1; j_call: TRBJ1-1
cdr3_nt: TGTGCCACCAGCAGAGCCAGCGGGGTATACAATGAGCAGTTCTTC; cdr3_aa: CATSRASGVYNEQFF; d_call: TRBD2; clone_size: once; v_call: TRBV15; j_call: TRBJ2-1
cdr3_nt: TGTGCCAGCAGCTCGGACAGGGGGCGCGGTTCTGGAAACACCATATATTTT; cdr3_aa: CASSSDRGRGSGNTIYF; d_call: TRBD1; clone_size: once; v_call: TRBV7-9; j_call: TRBJ1-3
cdr3_nt: TGTGCCAGCAGTGACTCTGGGACAGGGATCCACAATGAGCAGTTCTTC; cdr3_aa: CASSDSGTGIHNEQFF; d_call: TRBD1; clone_size: -; v_call: TRBV6-4; j_call: TRBJ2-1
cdr3_nt: TGTGCCTGGACCGGGACAGGGGTGTCGGGTGAGCAGTTCTTC; cdr3_aa: CAWTGTGVSGEQFF; d_call: TRBD1; clone_size: few; v_call: TRBV30; j_call: TRBJ2-1
cdr3_nt: TGTGCCAGCAGCCTGGAGACAGGGTATAGGTCACCCCTCCACTTT; cdr3_aa: CASSLETGYRSPLHF; d_call: TRBD1; clone_size: -; v_call: TRBV5-6; j_call: TRBJ1-6
cdr3_nt: TGTGCCTGGACCATTAGCTCTGGAAACACCATATATTTT; cdr3_aa: CAWTISSGNTIYF; d_call: -; clone_size: -; v_call: TRBV30; j_call: TRBJ1-3
cdr3_nt: TGTGCCAGCAGGTATCTACAGGGGCGCTATGGCTACACCTTC; cdr3_aa: CASRYLQGRYGYTF; d_call: TRBD1; clone_size: -; v_call: TRBV6-5; j_call: TRBJ1-2
cdr3_nt: TGTGCCAGCAGCTTGGGGGGGGGCAGCCAAAAGCATTTT; cdr3_aa: CASSLGGGSQKHF; d_call: -; clone_size: -; v_call: TRBV5-6; j_call: TRBJ1-5